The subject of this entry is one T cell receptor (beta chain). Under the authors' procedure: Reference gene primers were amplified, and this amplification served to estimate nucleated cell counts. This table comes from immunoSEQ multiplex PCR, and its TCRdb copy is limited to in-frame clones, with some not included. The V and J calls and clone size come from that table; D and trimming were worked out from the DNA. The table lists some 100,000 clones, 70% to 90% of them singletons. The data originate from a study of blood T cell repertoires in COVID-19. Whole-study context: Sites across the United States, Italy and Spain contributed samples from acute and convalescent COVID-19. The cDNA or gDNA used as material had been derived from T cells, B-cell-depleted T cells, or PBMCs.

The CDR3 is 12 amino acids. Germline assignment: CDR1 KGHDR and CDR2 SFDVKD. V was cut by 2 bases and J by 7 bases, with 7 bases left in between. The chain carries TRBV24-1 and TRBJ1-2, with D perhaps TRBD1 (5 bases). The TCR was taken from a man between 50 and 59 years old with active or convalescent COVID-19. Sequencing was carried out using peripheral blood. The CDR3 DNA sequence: TGTGCCACCAGTGATTCTGACAGTGGCTACACCTTC. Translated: CATSDSDSGYTF.